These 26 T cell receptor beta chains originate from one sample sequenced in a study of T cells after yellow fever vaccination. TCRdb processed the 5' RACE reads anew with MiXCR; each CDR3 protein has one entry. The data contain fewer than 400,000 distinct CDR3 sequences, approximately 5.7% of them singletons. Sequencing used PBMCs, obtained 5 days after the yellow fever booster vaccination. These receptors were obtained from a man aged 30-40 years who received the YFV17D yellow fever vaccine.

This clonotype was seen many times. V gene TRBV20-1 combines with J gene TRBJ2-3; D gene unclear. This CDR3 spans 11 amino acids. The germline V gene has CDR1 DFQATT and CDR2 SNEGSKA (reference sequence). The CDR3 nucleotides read TGCAGGGGCCAGTCCACAGATACGCAGTATTTT. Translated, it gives CRGQSTDTQYF.

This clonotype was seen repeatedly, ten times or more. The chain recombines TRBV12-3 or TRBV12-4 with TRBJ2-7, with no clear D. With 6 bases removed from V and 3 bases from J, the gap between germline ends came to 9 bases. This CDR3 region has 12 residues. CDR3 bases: TGTGCCAGCAGCAACTCGCTCTACGAGCAGTACTTC. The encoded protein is CASSNSLYEQYF.

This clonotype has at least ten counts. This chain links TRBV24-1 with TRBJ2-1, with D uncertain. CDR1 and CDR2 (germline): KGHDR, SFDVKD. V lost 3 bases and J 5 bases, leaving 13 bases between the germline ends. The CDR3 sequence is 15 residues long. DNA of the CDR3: TGTGCCACCAGTGATCCCCGGACCGCTGACAATGAGCAGTTCTTC. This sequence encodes CATSDPRTADNEQFF.

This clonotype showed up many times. The CDR3 protein is CASSPVGLAGDEQYF. The CDR3 DNA reads as TGTGCCAGCAGCCCGGTGGGACTAGCGGGAGACGAGCAGTACTTC. The J gene is TRBJ2-7, the V gene TRBV9; 14 bases match TRBD2. Germline V CDR1 and CDR2: SGDLS, YYNGEE. V dropped 4 bases and J dropped 5; count of bases not matched to a gene: 5. The CDR3 contains 15 residues. Drawing the rest from reference TRBV9 and TRBJ2-7, the complete variable domain is DSGVTQTPKHLITATGQRVTLRCSPRSGDLSVYWYQQSLDQGLQFLIQYYNGEERAKGNILERFSAQQFPDLHSELNLSSLELGDSALYFCASSPVGLAGDEQYFGPGTRLTVT.

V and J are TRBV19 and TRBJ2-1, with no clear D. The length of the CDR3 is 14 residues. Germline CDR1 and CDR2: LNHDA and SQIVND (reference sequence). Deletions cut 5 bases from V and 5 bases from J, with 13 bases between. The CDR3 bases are TGTGCCAGTAGTTTGGTGGTAAGCCACAATGAGCAGTTCTTC. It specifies CASSLVVSHNEQFF.

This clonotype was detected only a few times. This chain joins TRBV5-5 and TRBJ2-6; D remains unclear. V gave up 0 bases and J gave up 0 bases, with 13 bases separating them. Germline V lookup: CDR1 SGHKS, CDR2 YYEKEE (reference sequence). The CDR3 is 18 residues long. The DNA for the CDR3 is TGTGCCAGCAGCTTGGAGGTCAGCCCCCACTCTGGGGCCAACGTCCTGACTTTC. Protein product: CASSLEVSPHSGANVLTF.

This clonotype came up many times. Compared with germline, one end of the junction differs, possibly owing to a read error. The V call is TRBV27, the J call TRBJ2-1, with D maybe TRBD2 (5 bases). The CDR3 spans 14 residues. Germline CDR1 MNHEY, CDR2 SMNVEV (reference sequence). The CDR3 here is CASTLSGIHNEQFF. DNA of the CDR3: TGTGCCAGCACTTTAAGCGGCATTCACAATGAGCAGTTCTTC.

In DNA, the CDR3 is TGTGCCAGCAGCCCGCGGTATGCGGGGGCCCAGTACTTC. Protein: CASSPRYAGAQYF. The rearrangement uses TRBV7-2 and TRBJ2-5; 7 nucleotides align to TRBD2. Trimming removed 5 bases from V and 9 bases from J; junction bases left unmatched: 9. Germline CDR1 reads SGHTA; CDR2 reads FQGNSA. The CDR3 is 13 amino acids. Together with reference TRBV7-2 and TRBJ2-5, the CDR3 gives the full variable domain: GAGVSQSPSNKVTEKGKDVELRCDPISGHTALYWYRQSLGQGLEFLIYFQGNSAPDKSGLPSDRFSAERTGGSVSTLTIQRTQQEDSAVYLCASSPRYAGAQYFGPGTRLLVL.

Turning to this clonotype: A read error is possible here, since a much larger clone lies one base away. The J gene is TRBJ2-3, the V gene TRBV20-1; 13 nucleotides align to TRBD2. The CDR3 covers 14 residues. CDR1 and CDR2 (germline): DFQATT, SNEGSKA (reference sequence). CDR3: CSTRTSGSKDTQYF. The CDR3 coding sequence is TGCAGTACTAGGACTAGCGGGAGTAAAGATACGCAGTATTTT.

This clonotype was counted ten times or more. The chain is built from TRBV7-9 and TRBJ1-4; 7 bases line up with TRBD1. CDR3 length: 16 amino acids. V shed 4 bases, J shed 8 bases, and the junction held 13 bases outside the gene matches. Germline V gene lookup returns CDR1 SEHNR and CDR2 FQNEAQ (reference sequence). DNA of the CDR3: TGTGCCAGCAGCTCCCCCAACGACAGGGCGCGAGAAAAACTGTTTTTT. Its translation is CASSSPNDRAREKLFF.

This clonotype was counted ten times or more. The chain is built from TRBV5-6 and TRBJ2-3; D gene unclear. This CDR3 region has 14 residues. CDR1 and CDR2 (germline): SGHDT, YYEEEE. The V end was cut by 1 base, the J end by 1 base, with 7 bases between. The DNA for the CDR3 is TGTGCCAGCAGCTTGAGTGGGGGCACAGATACGCAGTATTTT. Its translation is CASSLSGGTDTQYF.

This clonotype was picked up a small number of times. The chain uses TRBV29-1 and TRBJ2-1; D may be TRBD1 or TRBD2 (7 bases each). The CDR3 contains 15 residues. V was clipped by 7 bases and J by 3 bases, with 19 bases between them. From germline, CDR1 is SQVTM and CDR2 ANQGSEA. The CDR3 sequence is CSARTGEGNYNEQFF. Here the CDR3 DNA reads TGCAGCGCCCGAACAGGGGAGGGGAACTACAATGAGCAGTTCTTC.

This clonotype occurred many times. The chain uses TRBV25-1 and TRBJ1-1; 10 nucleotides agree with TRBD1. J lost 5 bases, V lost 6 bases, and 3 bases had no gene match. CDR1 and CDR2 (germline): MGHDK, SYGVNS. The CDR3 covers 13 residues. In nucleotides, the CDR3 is TGTGCCAGCAGCGACAGGGGGCTAACTGAAGCTTTCTTT. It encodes CASSDRGLTEAFF.

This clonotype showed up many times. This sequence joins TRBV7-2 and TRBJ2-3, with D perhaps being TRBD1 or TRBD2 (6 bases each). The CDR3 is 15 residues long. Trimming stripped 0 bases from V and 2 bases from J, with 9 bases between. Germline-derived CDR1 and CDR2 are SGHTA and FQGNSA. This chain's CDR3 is CASSLAAGHTDTQYF. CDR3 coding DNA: TGTGCCAGCAGCTTAGCCGCGGGACACACAGATACGCAGTATTTT.

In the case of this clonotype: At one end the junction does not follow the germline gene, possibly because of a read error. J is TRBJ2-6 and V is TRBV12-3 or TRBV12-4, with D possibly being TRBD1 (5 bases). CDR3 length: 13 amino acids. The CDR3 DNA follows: TGTGCCAGCACCTCCTCTGGGGCCAACGTCCAGACTTTC. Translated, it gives CASTSSGANVQTF.

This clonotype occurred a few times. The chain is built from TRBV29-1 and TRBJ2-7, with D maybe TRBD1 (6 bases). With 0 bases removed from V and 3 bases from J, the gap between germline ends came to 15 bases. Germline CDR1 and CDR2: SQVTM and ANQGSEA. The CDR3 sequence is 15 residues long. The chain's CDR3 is CSVEDRNRAGYEQYF. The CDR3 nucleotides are TGCAGCGTTGAAGATCGAAACAGGGCTGGCTACGAGCAGTACTTC.

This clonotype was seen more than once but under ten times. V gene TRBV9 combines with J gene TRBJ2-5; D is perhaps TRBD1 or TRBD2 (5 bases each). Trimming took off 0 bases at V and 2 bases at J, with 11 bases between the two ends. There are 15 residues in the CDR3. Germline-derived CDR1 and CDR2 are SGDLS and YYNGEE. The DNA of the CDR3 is TGTGCCAGCAGCGTAGCTACGTGGGGGCAAGAGACCCAGTACTTC. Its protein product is CASSVATWGQETQYF.

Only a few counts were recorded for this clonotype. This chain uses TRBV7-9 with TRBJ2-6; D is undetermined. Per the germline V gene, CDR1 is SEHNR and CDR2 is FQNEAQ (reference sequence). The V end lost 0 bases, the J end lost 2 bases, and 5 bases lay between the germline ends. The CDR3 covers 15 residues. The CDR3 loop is CASSLARAGANVLTF. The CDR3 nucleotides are TGTGCCAGCAGCTTAGCGAGAGCTGGGGCCAACGTCCTGACTTTC.

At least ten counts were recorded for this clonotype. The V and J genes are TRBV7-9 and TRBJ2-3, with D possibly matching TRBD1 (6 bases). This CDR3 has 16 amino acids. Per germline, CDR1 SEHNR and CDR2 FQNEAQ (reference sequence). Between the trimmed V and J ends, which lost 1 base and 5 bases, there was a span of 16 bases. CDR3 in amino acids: CASSLVGRGYGDTQYF. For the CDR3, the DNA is TGTGCCAGCAGCTTAGTCGGCAGGGGATATGGAGATACGCAGTATTTT.

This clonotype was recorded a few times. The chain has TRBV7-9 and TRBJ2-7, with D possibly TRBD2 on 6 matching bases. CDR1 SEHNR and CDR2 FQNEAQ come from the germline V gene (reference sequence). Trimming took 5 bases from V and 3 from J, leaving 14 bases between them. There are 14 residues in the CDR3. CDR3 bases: TGTGCCAGCAGCCCTTCGGGAGCCGGCTACGAGCAGTACTTC. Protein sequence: CASSPSGAGYEQYF.

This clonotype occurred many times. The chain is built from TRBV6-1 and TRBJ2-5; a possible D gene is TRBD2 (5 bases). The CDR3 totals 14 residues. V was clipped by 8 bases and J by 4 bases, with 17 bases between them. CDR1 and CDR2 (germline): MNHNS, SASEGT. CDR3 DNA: TGTGCCAGCGTCTCAGTCAAGGAGGCAGAGACCCAGTACTTC. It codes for CASVSVKEAETQYF.

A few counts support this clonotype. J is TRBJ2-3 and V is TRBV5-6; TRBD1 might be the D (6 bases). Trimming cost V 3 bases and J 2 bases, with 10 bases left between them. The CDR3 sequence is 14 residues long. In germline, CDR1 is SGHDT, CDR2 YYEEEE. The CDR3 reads CASSWDINTDTQYF. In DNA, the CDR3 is TGTGCCAGCAGCTGGGACATTAACACAGATACGCAGTATTTT.

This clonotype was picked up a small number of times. This CDR3 reads CSASTRGGYTF. For the CDR3, the DNA is TGCAGTGCTAGCACGCGGGGCGGCTACACCTTC. The V call is TRBV20-1, the J call TRBJ1-2; D possibly corresponds to TRBD1 (5 bases). CDR3 size: 11 residues. CDR1 is DFQATT and CDR2 is SNEGSKA in the germline V gene (reference sequence). The V end lost 3 bases, the J end lost 8 bases, and 10 bases lay between the germline ends.

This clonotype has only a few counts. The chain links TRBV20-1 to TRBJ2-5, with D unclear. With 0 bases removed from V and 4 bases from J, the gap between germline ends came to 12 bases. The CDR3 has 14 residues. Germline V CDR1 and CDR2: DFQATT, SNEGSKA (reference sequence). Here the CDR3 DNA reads TGCAGTGCTAGAGAGGGCAGGAACCGAGAGACCCAGTACTTC. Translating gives CSAREGRNRETQYF.

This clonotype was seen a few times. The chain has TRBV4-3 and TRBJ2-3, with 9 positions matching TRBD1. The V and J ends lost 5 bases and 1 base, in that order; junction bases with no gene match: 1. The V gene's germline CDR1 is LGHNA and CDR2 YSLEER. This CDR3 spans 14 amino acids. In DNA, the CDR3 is TGCGCCAGCAGCTGGGACAGGGGCACAGATACGCAGTATTTT. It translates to CASSWDRGTDTQYF.

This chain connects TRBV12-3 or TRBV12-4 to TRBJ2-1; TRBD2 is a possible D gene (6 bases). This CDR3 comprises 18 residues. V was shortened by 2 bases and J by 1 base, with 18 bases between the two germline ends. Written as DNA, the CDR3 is TGTGCCAGCAGTTTACTCGCTTGGGAGGAGTATTCCTACAATGAGCAGTTCTTC. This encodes CASSLLAWEEYSYNEQFF.